This TCR beta chain was captured in a study of early T cells in non-severe SARS-CoV-2 infection. On the study more broadly: The input, bulk RNA from unsorted whole blood, was sequenced, and chains were unpaired.

This clonotype came up a few times. Antigen unknown. Researchers tagged individual cDNA molecules with unique molecular identifiers. From the 5' RACE reads, TCRdb called clonotypes with MiXCR, one entry per CDR3 protein. The sample consists of about 27,000 distinct CDR3 sequences, 5% to 5.5% of them appearing once. Study observations and caveats: VDJdb-based annotation leaned toward anti-spike CD8 responses and missed private and CD4 specificities.

Deletions cut 0 bases from V and 0 bases from J, with 6 bases between. Looked up from germline, CDR1 is SGHRS and CDR2 is YFSETQ. The CDR3 is 15 residues long. The chain joins TRBV5-1 to TRBJ2-2; no clear D. Sequencing was performed on whole blood. This sequence was found in an adult who was a healthcare worker with PCR-confirmed SARS-CoV-2 infection or an uninfected control (not recorded which). The DNA for the CDR3 is TGCGCCAGCAGCTTGGCTATAACGAACACCGGGGAGCTGTTTTTT. As protein: CASSLAITNTGELFF. Filled out from reference TRBV5-1 and TRBJ2-2, the complete variable domain reads KAGVTQTPRYLIKTRGQQVTLSCSPISGHRSVSWYQQTPGQGLQFLFEYFSETQRNKGNFPGRFSGRQFSNSRSEMNVSTLELGDSALYLCASSLAITNTGELFFGEGSRLTVL.